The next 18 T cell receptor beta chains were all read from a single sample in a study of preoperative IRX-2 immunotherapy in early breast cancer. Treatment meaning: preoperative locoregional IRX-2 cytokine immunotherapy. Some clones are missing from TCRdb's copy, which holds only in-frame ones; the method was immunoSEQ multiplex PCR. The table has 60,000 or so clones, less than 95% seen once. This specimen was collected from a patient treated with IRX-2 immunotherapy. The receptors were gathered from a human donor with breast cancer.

The CDR3 reads CATSTHKTYEQYF. DNA for the CDR3: TGTGCCACCAGCACTCACAAGACCTACGAGCAGTACTTC. The rearrangement uses TRBV15 and TRBJ2-7; D remains ambiguous. Trimming shortened V by 4 bases and J by 2 bases, and 9 bases separated the two germline ends. CDR1 is LNHNV, CDR2 YYDKDF, per germline (reference sequence). The CDR3 has 13 amino acids. Combining the CDR3 with reference TRBV15 and TRBJ2-7 gives the whole variable domain DAMVIQNPRYQVTQFGKPVTLSCSQTLNHNVMYWYQQKSSQAPKLLFHYYDKDFNNEADTPDNFQSRRPNTSFCFLDIRSPGLGDTAMYLCATSTHKTYEQYFGPGTRLTVT.

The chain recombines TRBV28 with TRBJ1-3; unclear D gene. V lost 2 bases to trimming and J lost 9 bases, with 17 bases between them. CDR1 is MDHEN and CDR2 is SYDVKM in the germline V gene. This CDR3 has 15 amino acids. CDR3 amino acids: CASSLERHSLGTIYF. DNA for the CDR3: TGTGCCAGCAGTTTAGAGAGACACTCACTCGGCACCATATATTTT.

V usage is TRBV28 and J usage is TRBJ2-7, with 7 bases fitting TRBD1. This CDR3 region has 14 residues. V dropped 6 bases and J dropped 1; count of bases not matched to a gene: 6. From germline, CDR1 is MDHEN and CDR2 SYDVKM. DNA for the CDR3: TGTGCCAGCAGGAACCACAGGGGATCCTACGAGCAGTACTTC. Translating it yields CASRNHRGSYEQYF.

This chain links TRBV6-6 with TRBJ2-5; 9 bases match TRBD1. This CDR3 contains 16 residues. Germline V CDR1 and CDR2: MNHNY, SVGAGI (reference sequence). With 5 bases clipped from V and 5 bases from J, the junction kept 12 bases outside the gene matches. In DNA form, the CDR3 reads TGTGCCAGCAGTCTACCGGGCGGGACAGGGTCGGAGACCCAGTACTTC. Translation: CASSLPGGTGSETQYF.

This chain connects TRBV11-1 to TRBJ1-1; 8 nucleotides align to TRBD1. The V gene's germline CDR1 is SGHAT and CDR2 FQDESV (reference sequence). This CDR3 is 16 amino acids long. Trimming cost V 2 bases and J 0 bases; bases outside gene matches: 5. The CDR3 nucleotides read TGTGCCAGCAGCTTAAACGGACAGGGATTGAACACTGAAGCTTTCTTT. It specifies CASSLNGQGLNTEAFF.

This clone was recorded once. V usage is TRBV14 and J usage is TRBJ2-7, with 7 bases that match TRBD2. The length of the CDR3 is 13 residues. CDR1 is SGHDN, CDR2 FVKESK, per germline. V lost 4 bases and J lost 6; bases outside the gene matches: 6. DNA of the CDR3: TGTGCCAGCAGCCCTTTTGCGGGGGTCGAGCAGTACTTC. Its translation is CASSPFAGVEQYF.

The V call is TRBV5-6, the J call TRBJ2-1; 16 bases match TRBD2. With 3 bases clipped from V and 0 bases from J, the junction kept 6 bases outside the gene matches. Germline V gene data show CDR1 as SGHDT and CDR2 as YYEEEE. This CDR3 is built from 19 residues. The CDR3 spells CASSSSGLAGGGSYNEQFF. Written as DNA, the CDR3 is TGTGCCAGCAGCTCCTCGGGACTAGCGGGAGGGGGCTCCTACAATGAGCAGTTCTTC.

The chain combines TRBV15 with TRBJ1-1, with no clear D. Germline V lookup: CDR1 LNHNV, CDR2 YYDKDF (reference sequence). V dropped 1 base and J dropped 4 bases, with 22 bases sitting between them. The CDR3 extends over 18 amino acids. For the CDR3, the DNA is TGTGCCACCAGCAGAGGATATGGAGTAACAGCGGCGGGCACTGAAGCTTTCTTT. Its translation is CATSRGYGVTAAGTEAFF. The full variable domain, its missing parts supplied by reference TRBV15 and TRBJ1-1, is DAMVIQNPRYQVTQFGKPVTLSCSQTLNHNVMYWYQQKSSQAPKLLFHYYDKDFNNEADTPDNFQSRRPNTSFCFLDIRSPGLGDTAMYLCATSRGYGVTAAGTEAFFGQGTRLTVV.

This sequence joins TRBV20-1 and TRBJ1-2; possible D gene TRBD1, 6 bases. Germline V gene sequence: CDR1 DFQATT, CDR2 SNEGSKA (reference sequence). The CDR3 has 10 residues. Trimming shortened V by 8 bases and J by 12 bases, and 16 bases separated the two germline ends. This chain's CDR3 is CSYYFRGNTF. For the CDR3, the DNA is TGCAGTTACTACTTCAGGGGAAACACCTTC.

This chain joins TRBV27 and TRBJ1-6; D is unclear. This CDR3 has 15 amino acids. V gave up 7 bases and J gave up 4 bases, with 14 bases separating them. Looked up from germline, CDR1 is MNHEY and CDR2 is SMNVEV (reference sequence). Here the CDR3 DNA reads TGTGCCAGCAAAAAAGCTGGATCGTATAATTCACCCCTCCACTTT. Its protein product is CASKKAGSYNSPLHF.

The CDR3 protein is CASSLVQGGTEAFF. DNA of the CDR3: TGTGCCAGCAGCTTAGTGCAGGGAGGAACTGAAGCTTTCTTT. The chain is built from TRBV7-2 and TRBJ1-1, with TRBD1 as a possible D gene (5 bases). Per germline, CDR1 SGHTA and CDR2 FQGNSA. The CDR3 has 14 amino acids. V shed 1 base and J shed 5 bases, with 11 bases lying between them.

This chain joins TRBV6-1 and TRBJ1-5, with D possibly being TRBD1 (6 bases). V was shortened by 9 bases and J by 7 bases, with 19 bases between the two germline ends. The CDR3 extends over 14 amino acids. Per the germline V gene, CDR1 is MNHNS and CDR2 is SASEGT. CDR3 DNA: TGTGCCAGTTCCTTGGGGGGCGAAGGGCAGCCCCAGCATTTT. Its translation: CASSLGGEGQPQHF.

This CDR3 reads CASSVGHRGPGNTIYF. The DNA for the CDR3 is TGTGCCAGCAGCGTAGGGCACAGGGGTCCGGGAAACACCATATATTTT. This chain connects TRBV9 to TRBJ1-3; TRBD1 matches at 7 bases. Germline V lookup: CDR1 SGDLS, CDR2 YYNGEE. V shed 0 bases and J 4 bases; nucleotides not matched to a gene: 7. This CDR3 spans 16 amino acids.

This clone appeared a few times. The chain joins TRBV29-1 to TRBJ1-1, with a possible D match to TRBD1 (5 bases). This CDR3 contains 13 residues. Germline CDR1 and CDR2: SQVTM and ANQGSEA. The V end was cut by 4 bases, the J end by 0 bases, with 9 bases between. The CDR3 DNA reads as TGCAGCGTTGGACAGATCATGAACACTGAAGCTTTCTTT. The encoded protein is CSVGQIMNTEAFF.

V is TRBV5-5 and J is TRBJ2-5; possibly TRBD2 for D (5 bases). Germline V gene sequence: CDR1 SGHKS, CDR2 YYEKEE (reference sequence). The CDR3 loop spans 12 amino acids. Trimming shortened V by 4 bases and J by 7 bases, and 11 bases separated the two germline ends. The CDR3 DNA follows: TGTGCCAGCAGCCAGGACTGGGGGACCCAGTACTTC. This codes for CASSQDWGTQYF.

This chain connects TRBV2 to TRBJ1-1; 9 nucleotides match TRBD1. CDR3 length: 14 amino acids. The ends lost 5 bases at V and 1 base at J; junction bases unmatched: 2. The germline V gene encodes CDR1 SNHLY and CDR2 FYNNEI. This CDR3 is CASSLQGANTEAFF. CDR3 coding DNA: TGTGCCAGCAGTTTACAGGGGGCGAACACTGAAGCTTTCTTT.

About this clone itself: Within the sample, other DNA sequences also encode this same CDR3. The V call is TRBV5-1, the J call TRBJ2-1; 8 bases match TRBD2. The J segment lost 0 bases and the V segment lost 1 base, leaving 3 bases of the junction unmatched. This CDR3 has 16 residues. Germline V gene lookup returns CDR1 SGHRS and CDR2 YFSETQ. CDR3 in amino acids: CASSLRGGSSYNEQFF. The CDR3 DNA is TGCGCCAGCAGCTTGCGGGGGGGAAGCTCCTACAATGAGCAGTTCTTC.

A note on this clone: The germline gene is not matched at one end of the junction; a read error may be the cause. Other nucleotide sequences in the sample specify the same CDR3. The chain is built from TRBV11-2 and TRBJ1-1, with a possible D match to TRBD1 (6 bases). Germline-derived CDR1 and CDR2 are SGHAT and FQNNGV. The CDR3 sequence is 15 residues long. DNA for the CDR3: TGTGCCAGCAGCTTATTCTCAGGGGTGAACACTGAAGCCTTCTTT. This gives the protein CASSLFSGVNTEAFF.